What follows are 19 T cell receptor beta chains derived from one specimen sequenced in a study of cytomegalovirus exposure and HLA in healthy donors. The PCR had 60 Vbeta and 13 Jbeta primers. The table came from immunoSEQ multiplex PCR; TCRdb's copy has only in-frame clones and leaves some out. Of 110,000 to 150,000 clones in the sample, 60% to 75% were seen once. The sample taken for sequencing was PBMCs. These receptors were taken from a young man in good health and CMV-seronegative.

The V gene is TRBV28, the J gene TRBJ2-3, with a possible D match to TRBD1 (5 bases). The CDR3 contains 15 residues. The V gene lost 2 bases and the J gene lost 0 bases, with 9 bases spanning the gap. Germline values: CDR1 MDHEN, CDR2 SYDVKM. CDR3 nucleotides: TGTGCCAGCAGTTTAAGGCAGGGTAGCACAGATACGCAGTATTTT. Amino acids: CASSLRQGSTDTQYF.

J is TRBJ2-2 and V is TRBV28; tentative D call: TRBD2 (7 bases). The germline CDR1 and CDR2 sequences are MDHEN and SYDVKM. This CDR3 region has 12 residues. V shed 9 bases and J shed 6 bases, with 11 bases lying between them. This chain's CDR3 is CASGRGAGELFF. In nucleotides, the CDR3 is TGTGCCAGTGGGAGGGGGGCCGGGGAGCTGTTTTTT.

The CDR3 nucleotides are TGTGCCAGCAGTTACTCCGGGACAGGGTTGAGCACTGAAGCTTTCTTT. Translated: CASSYSGTGLSTEAFF. The chain recombines TRBV6-6 with TRBJ1-1; 9 nucleotides agree with TRBD1. The V gene's germline CDR1 is MNHNY and CDR2 SVGAGI (reference sequence). J was trimmed by 4 bases and V by 0 bases; bases with no gene match: 6. The CDR3 has 16 residues.

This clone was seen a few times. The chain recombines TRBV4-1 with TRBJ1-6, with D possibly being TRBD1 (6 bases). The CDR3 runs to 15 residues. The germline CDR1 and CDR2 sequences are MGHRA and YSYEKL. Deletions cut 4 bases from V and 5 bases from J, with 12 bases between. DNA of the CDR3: TGCGCCAGCAGCCTGGGACACCTTAATAATTCACCCCTCCACTTT. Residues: CASSLGHLNNSPLHF.

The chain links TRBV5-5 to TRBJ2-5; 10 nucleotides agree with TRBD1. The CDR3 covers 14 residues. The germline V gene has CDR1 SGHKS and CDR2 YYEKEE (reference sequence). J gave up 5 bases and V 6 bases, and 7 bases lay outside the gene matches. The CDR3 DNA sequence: TGTGCCAGCATAAACCCGACAGGGGGCGAGACCCAGTACTTC. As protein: CASINPTGGETQYF.

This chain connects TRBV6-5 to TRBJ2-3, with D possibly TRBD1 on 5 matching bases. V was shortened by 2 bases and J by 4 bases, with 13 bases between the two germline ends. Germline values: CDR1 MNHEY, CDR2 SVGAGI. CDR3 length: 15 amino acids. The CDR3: CASSYLTGPPDTQYF. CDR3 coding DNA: TGTGCCAGCAGTTACCTAACAGGCCCCCCAGATACGCAGTATTTT.

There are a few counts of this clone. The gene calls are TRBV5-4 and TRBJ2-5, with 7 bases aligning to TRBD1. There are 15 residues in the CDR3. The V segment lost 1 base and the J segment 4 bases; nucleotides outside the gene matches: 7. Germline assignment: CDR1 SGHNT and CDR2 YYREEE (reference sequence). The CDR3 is CASSLNPGGRETQYF. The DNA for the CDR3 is TGTGCCAGCAGCTTGAACCCAGGGGGAAGAGAGACCCAGTACTTC.

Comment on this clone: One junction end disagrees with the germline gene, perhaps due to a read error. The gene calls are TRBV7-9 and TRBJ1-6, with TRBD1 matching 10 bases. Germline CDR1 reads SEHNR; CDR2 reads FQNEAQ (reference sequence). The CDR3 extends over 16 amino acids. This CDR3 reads CSSSLGTGESGSPLHF. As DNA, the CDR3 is TGTTCCAGCAGCTTGGGGACAGGGGAGTCCGGTTCACCCCTCCACTTT.

CDR3 nucleotides: TGTGCCAGTAGGGACAGTGGAGGCTCACCCCTCCACTTT. This codes for CASRDSGGSPLHF. The chain recombines TRBV2 with TRBJ1-6; 7 bases agree with TRBD1. Germline-derived CDR1 and CDR2 are SNHLY and FYNNEI. This CDR3 is 13 amino acids long. The V and J ends lost 9 bases and 10 bases, in that order; junction bases with no gene match: 9.

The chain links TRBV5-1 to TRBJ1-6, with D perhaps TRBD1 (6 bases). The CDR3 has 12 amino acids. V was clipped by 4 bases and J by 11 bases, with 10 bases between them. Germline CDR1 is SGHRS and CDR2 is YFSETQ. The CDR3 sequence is CASSHSGAPLHF. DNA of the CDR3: TGCGCCAGCAGCCATTCAGGGGCACCCCTCCACTTT.

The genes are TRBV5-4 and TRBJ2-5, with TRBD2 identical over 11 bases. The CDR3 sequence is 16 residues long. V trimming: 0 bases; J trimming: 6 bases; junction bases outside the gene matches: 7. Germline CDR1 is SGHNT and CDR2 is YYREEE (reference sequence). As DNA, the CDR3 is TGTGCCAGCAGCTTGGGTACTAGCGGGGGTGAGAAGACCCAGTACTTC. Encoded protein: CASSLGTSGGEKTQYF.

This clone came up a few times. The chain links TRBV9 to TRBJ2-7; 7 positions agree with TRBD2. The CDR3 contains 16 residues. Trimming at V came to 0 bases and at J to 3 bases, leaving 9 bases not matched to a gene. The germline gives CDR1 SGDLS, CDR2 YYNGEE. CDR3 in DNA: TGTGCCAGCAGCGTAGGGGGTGGGGGGGGAGGCTACGAGCAGTACTTC. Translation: CASSVGGGGGGYEQYF.

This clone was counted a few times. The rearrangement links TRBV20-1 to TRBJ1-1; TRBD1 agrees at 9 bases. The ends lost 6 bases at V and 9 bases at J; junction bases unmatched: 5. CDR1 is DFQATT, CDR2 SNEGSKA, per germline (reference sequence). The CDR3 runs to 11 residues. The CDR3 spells CSALGTGQAFF. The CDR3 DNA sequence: TGCAGTGCGCTTGGGACAGGGCAAGCTTTCTTT.

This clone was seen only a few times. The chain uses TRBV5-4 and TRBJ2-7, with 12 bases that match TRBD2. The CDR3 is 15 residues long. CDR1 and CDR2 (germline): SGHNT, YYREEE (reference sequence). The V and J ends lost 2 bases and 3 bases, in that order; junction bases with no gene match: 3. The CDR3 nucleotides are TGTGCCAGCAGCTTAATGACTAGCGGGAGCTACGAGCAGTACTTC. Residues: CASSLMTSGSYEQYF.

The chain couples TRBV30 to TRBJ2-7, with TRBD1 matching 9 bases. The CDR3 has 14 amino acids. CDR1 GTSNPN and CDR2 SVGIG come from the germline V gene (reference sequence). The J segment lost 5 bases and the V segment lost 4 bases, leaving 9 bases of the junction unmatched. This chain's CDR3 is CAWMGNRGQDEQYF. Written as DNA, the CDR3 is TGTGCCTGGATGGGGAACAGGGGGCAGGACGAGCAGTACTTC.

The CDR3 loop is CASSFPQGADYGYTF. In nucleotides, the CDR3 is TGTGCCAGCAGTTTCCCACAGGGGGCGGACTATGGCTACACCTTC. The chain recombines TRBV6-1 with TRBJ1-2, with 9 bases fitting TRBD1. Unmatched junction bases numbered 7, after V lost 5 bases and J lost 3 bases. The CDR3 runs to 15 residues. Germline V gene sequence: CDR1 MNHNS, CDR2 SASEGT.

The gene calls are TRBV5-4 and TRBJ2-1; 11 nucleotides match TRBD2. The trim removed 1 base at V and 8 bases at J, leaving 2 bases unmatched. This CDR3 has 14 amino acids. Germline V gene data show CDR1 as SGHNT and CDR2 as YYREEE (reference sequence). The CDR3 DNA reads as TGTGCCAGCAGCTTGACTAGCGGGAGCGATGAGCAGTTCTTC. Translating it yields CASSLTSGSDEQFF.

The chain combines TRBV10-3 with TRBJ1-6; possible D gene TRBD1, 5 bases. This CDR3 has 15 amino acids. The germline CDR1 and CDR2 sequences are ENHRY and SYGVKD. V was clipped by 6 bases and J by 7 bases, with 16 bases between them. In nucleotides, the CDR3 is TGTGCCATCAGGGCGGGACGGGATACCAATTCACCCCTCCACTTT. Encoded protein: CAIRAGRDTNSPLHF.

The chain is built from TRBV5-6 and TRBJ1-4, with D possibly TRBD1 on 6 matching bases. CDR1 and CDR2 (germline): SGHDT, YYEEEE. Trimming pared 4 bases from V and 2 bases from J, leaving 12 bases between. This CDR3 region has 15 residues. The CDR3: CASSIYRDTNEKLFF. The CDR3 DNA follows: TGTGCCAGCAGCATCTACAGGGATACTAATGAAAAACTGTTTTTT. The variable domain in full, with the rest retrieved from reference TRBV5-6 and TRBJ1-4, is DAGVTQSPTHLIKTRGQQVTLRCSPKSGHDTVSWYQQALGQGPQFIFQYYEEEERQRGNFPDRFSGHQFPNYSSELNVNALLLGDSALYLCASSIYRDTNEKLFFGSGTQLSVL.